This TCR beta chain was sequenced in a study of blood T cell repertoires in COVID-19. Profiling relied on immunoSEQ multiplex PCR, and the TCRdb table lists in-frame clones only, not all of them. The sample lists fewer than 130,000 clones; roughly 87% were seen once. This CDR3 has 14 residues. Germline V gene lookup returns CDR1 SNHLY and CDR2 FYNNEI. V was pared by 7 bases and J by 7 bases, with 6 bases of the junction left unmatched. The table lists this clone with a few counts. This sequence originates from a human donor in a cohort sampled during active COVID-19. J is TRBJ1-5 and V is TRBV2; 11 bases map to TRBD1. Sequenced sample: peripheral blood. The CDR3 nucleotides are TGTGCCAGCACTCCGGGACAGGGGGGGCAGCCCCAGCATTTT. It is translated as CASTPGQGGQPQHF.